Following are 29 T cell receptor beta chains from one sample sequenced in a study of T cells after yellow fever vaccination. MiXCR was run by TCRdb on the 5' RACE reads, yielding one entry per CDR3 protein. The sample holds about 1,200 distinct CDR3 sequences, about a tenth seen once. The sample was CD8+ T cells binding an NS4B(214-222) dextramer, sorted from PBMCs, taken more than 20 days after the first yellow fever vaccination. The receptors come from a man aged 18 to 35 who received the YFV17D yellow fever vaccine.

In its sample, this clonotype was seen once. V is TRBV5-5 and J is TRBJ2-2; D ambiguous. Germline lookup yields CDR1 SGHKS and CDR2 YYEKEE (reference sequence). The CDR3 consists of 13 residues. With 4 bases removed from V and 7 bases from J, the gap between germline ends came to 11 bases. CDR3 DNA sequence: TGTGCCAGCAGCCCCGGGCGAATCGGGGAGCTGTTTTTT. As protein: CASSPGRIGELFF.

This clonotype has ten or more counts. This sequence joins TRBV24-1 and TRBJ1-2, with D hard to call. The CDR3 length is 14 residues. Germline loops: CDR1 KGHDR, CDR2 SFDVKD. V was clipped by 1 base and J by 3 bases, with 8 bases between them. CDR3 loop: CATSDFPRDYGYTF. Written as DNA, the CDR3 is TGTGCCACCAGTGATTTTCCCAGAGACTATGGCTACACCTTC.

This clonotype is judged medium-sized. V usage is TRBV9 and J usage is TRBJ2-7, with a weak D call TRBD1 (5 bases). This CDR3 spans 14 amino acids. The ends were cut back, 6 bases at V and 2 bases at J, with 15 bases in the middle. CDR1 is SGDLS, CDR2 YYNGEE, per germline. The chain's CDR3 is CASTQGSEAYEQYF. CDR3 sequence (DNA): TGTGCCAGCACCCAGGGCAGTGAGGCCTACGAGCAGTACTTC.

This clonotype occurred many times. This chain uses TRBV7-3 with TRBJ1-1; possible D gene TRBD1, 6 bases. Germline CDR1 and CDR2: SGHTA and FQGTGA. CDR3 length: 12 amino acids. V lost 3 bases, J lost 8 bases, and 10 bases lay in between. DNA for the CDR3: TGTGCCAGCAGCTTGCAGGGGCGGGAAGCTTTCTTT. It encodes CASSLQGREAFF.

This clonotype was counted ten times or more. This rearrangement joins TRBV10-3 to TRBJ1-2; 8 nucleotides agree with TRBD1. Germline lookup yields CDR1 ENHRY and CDR2 SYGVKD. CDR3 length: 15 residues. V lost 2 bases and J lost 4; bases outside the gene matches: 6. The CDR3 protein is CAISEVQTGAYGYTF. The DNA of the CDR3 is TGTGCCATCAGTGAGGTCCAGACAGGGGCCTATGGCTACACCTTC.

By proportion, this clonotype is large (0.1 to 1%). This sequence joins TRBV13 and TRBJ2-7; D is tentatively TRBD1 or TRBD2 (5 bases each). V was cut by 4 bases and J by 5 bases, with 12 bases left in between. This CDR3 spans 13 amino acids. The germline V gene encodes CDR1 PRHDT and CDR2 FYEKMQ (reference sequence). CDR3 DNA sequence: TGTGCCAGCAGCTCCTTGGGGGACCACGAGCAGTACGTC. Amino acid sequence: CASSSLGDHEQYV.

This clonotype is labeled large. The V gene is TRBV4-3, the J gene TRBJ1-5; tentatively, D is TRBD1 (5 bases). Germline loops: CDR1 LGHNA, CDR2 YSLEER. Trimming left V 1 base short and J 7 bases short, with 14 bases between. The CDR3 is 15 residues long. CDR3 protein: CASSQGSAGNQPQHF. The CDR3 coding sequence is TGCGCCAGCAGCCAAGGATCCGCAGGGAACCAGCCCCAGCATTTT.

The J gene is TRBJ2-2, the V gene TRBV5-6; D gene uncertain. The CDR3 is 13 residues long. Per the germline V gene, CDR1 is SGHDT and CDR2 is YYEEEE. The V end lost 4 bases, the J end lost 5 bases, and 9 bases lay between the germline ends. In DNA, the CDR3 is TGTGCCAGCAGCCCCGGGCGAACCGGGGAGCTGTTTTTT. The encoded protein is CASSPGRTGELFF.

By share, this clonotype counts as medium-sized (0.01 to 0.1%). The chain employs TRBV9 and TRBJ2-2; D gene ambiguous. Trimming removed 6 bases from V and 1 base from J, with 7 bases in between. CDR3 length: 13 residues. Germline lookup yields CDR1 SGDLS and CDR2 YYNGEE. CDR3 DNA: TGTGCCAGCAATGCAGGGAACACCGGGGAGCTGTTTTTT. Protein sequence: CASNAGNTGELFF.

This clonotype ranks as medium-sized (0.01 to 0.1%). The rearrangement links TRBV4-2 to TRBJ2-7, with a tentative D call TRBD2 (5 bases). The CDR3 has 14 amino acids. The germline gives CDR1 LGHNA, CDR2 YNFKEQ. The V end was cut by 0 bases, the J end by 7 bases, with 13 bases between. The CDR3 DNA follows: TGTGCCAGCAGCCAAGAAGGGATAGCGCGAGAGCAGTACTTC. Translated: CASSQEGIAREQYF.

By proportion, this clonotype is medium-sized. The chain links TRBV15 to TRBJ2-7; the D gene is possibly TRBD1 (5 bases). The CDR3 contains 13 residues. CDR1 and CDR2 from the germline V gene are LNHNV and YYDKDF (reference sequence). The V gene lost 1 base and the J gene lost 4 bases, with 8 bases spanning the gap. CDR3 nucleotides: TGTGCCACCAGCAGAGCCCCAGGGTACGAGCAGTACGTC. Translated: CATSRAPGYEQYV.

Many counts were recorded for this clonotype. It is unclear where the CDR3 begins or ends on the DNA, so no DNA is shown, and the CDR3 is as TCRdb lists it. This CDR3 is CASSTSGTGAYGYTF. This chain joins TRBV6-2 or TRBV6-3 and TRBJ1-2; the table's D call TRBD1 went unverified against the DNA. The germline V gene encodes CDR1 MNHEY and CDR2 SVGEGT. With termini counted, the CDR3 has 15 amino acids.

This clonotype is classed as medium-sized. The chain links TRBV19 to TRBJ2-7; perhaps TRBD1 as D (5 bases). The CDR3 consists of 14 residues. Looked up from germline, CDR1 is LNHDA and CDR2 is SQIVND (reference sequence). The V end was cut by 8 bases, the J end by 3 bases, with 17 bases between. Here the CDR3 reads CASRVLLDIYEQYV. Here the CDR3 DNA reads TGTGCCAGTCGGGTCCTTTTGGACATCTACGAGCAGTACGTC.

This clonotype is termed medium-sized. The rearrangement uses TRBV9 and TRBJ2-1; maybe TRBD2 (7 bases). CDR1 is SGDLS and CDR2 is YYNGEE in the germline V gene. The V end lost 4 bases, the J end lost 2 bases, and 13 bases lay between the germline ends. This CDR3 region has 15 residues. CDR3 sequence: CASSRGGVPYNEQFF. The CDR3 DNA reads TGTGCCAGCAGCAGAGGGGGGGTTCCCTACAATGAGCAGTTCTTC.

This clonotype is classed as medium-sized (0.01 to 0.1%). V usage is TRBV4-2 and J usage is TRBJ1-5, with TRBD1 as a possible D gene (5 bases). CDR3 length equals 14 residues. Looked up from germline, CDR1 is LGHNA and CDR2 is YNFKEQ. Trimming stripped 0 bases from V and 7 bases from J, with 10 bases between. This chain's CDR3 is CASSQDGGGQPQHF. Written as DNA, the CDR3 is TGTGCCAGCAGCCAAGATGGGGGGGGGCAGCCCCAGCATTTT.

The V and J genes are TRBV5-6 and TRBJ2-2; D might be TRBD2 (5 bases). The germline V gene encodes CDR1 SGHDT and CDR2 YYEEEE. The CDR3 contains 13 residues. V lost 8 bases and J 6 bases, leaving 14 bases between the germline ends. The CDR3 reads CARSPGVPGELFF. CDR3 DNA: TGTGCCAGGAGCCCCGGGGTACCCGGGGAGCTGTTTTTT.

By proportion, this clonotype is large. The chain couples TRBV20-1 to TRBJ2-4; 14 positions agree with TRBD2. V trimming: 7 bases; J trimming: 5 bases; junction bases outside the gene matches: 4. Germline CDR1 DFQATT, CDR2 SNEGSKA (reference sequence). This CDR3 is built from 14 residues. CDR3 sequence: CSVPTSGGENIQYF. The CDR3 region has the DNA TGCAGTGTTCCGACTAGCGGGGGGGAAAACATTCAGTACTTC.

By share of the sample, this clonotype is medium-sized. V gene TRBV11-2 combines with J gene TRBJ2-7; weak D call: TRBD2 (6 bases). The length of the CDR3 is 14 residues. V was cut by 5 bases and J by 2 bases, with 13 bases left in between. The germline V gene encodes CDR1 SGHAT and CDR2 FQNNGV. The CDR3: CASSPGGVAYEQYF. CDR3 nucleotides: TGTGCCAGCAGCCCGGGCGGGGTAGCCTACGAGCAGTACTTC.

By sample share, this clonotype is large. The chain employs TRBV21-1 and TRBJ2-1; TRBD2 is taken as the D call from the table, unchecked against the DNA. TRBV21-1 is a recognized pseudogene. There are 16 residues in the CDR3. The CDR3 sequence is CASIMGSGASYNEQFF. The CDR3, as DNA: TGTGCCAGCATCATGGGGAGCGGGGCCTCCTACAATGAGCAGTTCTTC.

This clonotype is large within its sample. V gene TRBV4-1 combines with J gene TRBJ2-7, with D possibly being TRBD1 (6 bases). This CDR3 is 13 amino acids long. Germline loops: CDR1 MGHRA, CDR2 YSYEKL. The V end lost 1 base, the J end lost 2 bases, and 6 bases lay between the germline ends. This CDR3 reads CASSQGQAYEQYF. The CDR3 DNA follows: TGCGCCAGCAGCCAAGGACAGGCCTACGAGCAGTACTTC.

Within the sample, this clonotype is medium-sized. The chain has TRBV5-7 and TRBJ1-4, with TRBD1 matching over 9 bases. TRBV5-7 is an ORF, with its function uncertain. The CDR3 extends over 19 amino acids. With V trimmed by 1 base and J by 2 bases, 12 bases remained unmatched. Written as DNA, the CDR3 is TGTGCCAGCAGCTTGCAAGGACAGGGGCTCTTCGGCACTAATGAAAAACTGTTTTTT. Translating it yields CASSLQGQGLFGTNEKLFF.

This clonotype occurred many times. The chain employs TRBV28 and TRBJ1-2; D is uncertain. V lost 3 bases and J 0 bases, leaving 5 bases between the germline ends. This CDR3 comprises 13 residues. Germline V lookup: CDR1 MDHEN, CDR2 SYDVKM. The CDR3: CASSFGANYGYTF. DNA of the CDR3: TGTGCCAGCAGTTTTGGGGCTAACTATGGCTACACCTTC.

This clonotype ranks as medium-sized. The V call is TRBV4-1, the J call TRBJ2-7, with 7 nucleotides matching TRBD1. V lost 4 bases and J lost 3; bases outside the gene matches: 3. Per germline, CDR1 MGHRA and CDR2 YSYEKL. The CDR3 consists of 13 residues. The CDR3 nucleotides are TGCGCCAGCAGCCCGACAGGGAACTACGAGCAGTACTTC. This sequence encodes CASSPTGNYEQYF.

This clonotype is categorized as medium-sized (0.01 to 0.1%). Given a much more abundant clone one base away, this may be a read error. V gene TRBV4-3 combines with J gene TRBJ2-7; perhaps TRBD2 as D (6 bases). Trimming shortened V by 8 bases and J by 2 bases, and 19 bases separated the two germline ends. The CDR3 extends over 15 amino acids. Germline assignment: CDR1 LGHNA and CDR2 YSLEER. The CDR3 here is CASCPSRTGAYEQYF. In nucleotides, the CDR3 is TGCGCCAGCTGCCCCTCCCGAACGGGGGCCTACGAGCAGTACTTC.

In its sample, this clonotype ranks as medium-sized. The CDR3 reads CASSMGGAPYNEQFF. CDR3 sequence (DNA): TGTGCCAGCAGCATGGGGGGCGCTCCCTACAATGAGCAGTTCTTC. The chain employs TRBV9 and TRBJ2-1; D tentatively reads TRBD1 or TRBD2 (6 bases each). The V end was cut by 4 bases, the J end by 2 bases, with 13 bases between. This CDR3 comprises 15 residues. CDR1 is SGDLS, CDR2 YYNGEE, per germline.

This clonotype was seen repeatedly, ten times or more. CDR3: CASSYLTGGTGEAFF. CDR3 bases: TGTGCCAGCAGTTACTTAACAGGGGGAACAGGTGAAGCTTTCTTT. The V and J genes are TRBV6-5 and TRBJ1-1; 8 bases align to TRBD1. The CDR3 is 15 amino acids. The germline CDR1 and CDR2 sequences are MNHEY and SVGAGI. Losses at the gene ends were 1 base for V and 7 bases for J; bases not matched to a gene: 8.

This clonotype is medium-sized by share. V is TRBV10-2 and J is TRBJ2-7; possibly TRBD2 for D (6 bases). CDR3 length equals 13 residues. The germline V gene encodes CDR1 WSHSY and CDR2 SAAADI. V gave up 4 bases and J gave up 4 bases, with 11 bases separating them. The CDR3 spells CASSGGIAYEQYV. The CDR3, as DNA: TGCGCCAGCAGTGGCGGGATCGCTTACGAGCAGTACGTC.

This clonotype was seen at least ten times. The rearrangement uses TRBV11-2 and TRBJ2-1; 11 bases fit TRBD2. The CDR3 has 15 amino acids. V shed 1 base and J 9 bases; nucleotides not matched to a gene: 5. Germline CDR1 is SGHAT and CDR2 is FQNNGV. CDR3 sequence: CASSLGLAGNTEQFF. In DNA, the CDR3 is TGTGCCAGCAGCTTAGGACTAGCGGGGAACACTGAGCAGTTCTTC.

Ten or more counts support this clonotype. The V call is TRBV19, the J call TRBJ1-1; D may be TRBD1 (5 bases). Germline-derived CDR1 and CDR2 are LNHDA and SQIVND (reference sequence). The CDR3 loop spans 13 amino acids. The V gene lost 7 bases and the J gene lost 6 bases, with 15 bases spanning the gap. The CDR3 sequence: CASTLEGAAEAFF. CDR3 nucleotide sequence: TGTGCCAGTACCTTAGAAGGGGCGGCTGAAGCTTTCTTT.